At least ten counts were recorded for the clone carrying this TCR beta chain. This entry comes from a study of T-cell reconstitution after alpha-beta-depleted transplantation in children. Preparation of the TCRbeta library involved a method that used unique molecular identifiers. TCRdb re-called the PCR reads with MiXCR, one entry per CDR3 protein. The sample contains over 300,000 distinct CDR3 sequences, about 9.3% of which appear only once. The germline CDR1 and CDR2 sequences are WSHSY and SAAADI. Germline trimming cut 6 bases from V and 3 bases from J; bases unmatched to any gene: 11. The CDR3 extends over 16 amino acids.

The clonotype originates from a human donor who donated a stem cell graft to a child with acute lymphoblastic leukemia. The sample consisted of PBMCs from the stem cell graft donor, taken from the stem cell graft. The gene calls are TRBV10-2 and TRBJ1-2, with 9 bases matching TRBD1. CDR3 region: CASSGMRTGAYYGYTF. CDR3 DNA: TGCGCCAGCAGCGGAATGAGGACAGGGGCTTACTATGGCTACACCTTC.